This T cell receptor beta chain stems from a study of cytomegalovirus exposure and HLA in healthy donors. Study results and caveats: About 150 TCR beta chains were listed as cytomegalovirus-associated. Using the classifier, cytomegalovirus status was reportedly diagnosed with high specificity and sensitivity. As confirmed in vitro, a few CMV-associated chains were specific for CMV antigens.

The assay was immunoSEQ multiplex PCR, and TCRdb's table has in-frame clones only and misses some. The sample lists some 98,000 clones, more than 75% seen once, with around 6.3% in the top ten. As regards this clone: The target antigen is unknown.

Per the germline V gene, CDR1 is MDHEN and CDR2 is SYDVKM. The CDR3 has 12 amino acids. Trimming at V came to 9 bases and at J to 3 bases, leaving 5 bases not matched to a gene. This chain joins TRBV28 and TRBJ2-7; 7 nucleotides match TRBD1. The clonotype comes from a young man in good health and CMV-seropositive. Source material: PBMCs. The CDR3 loop reads CASATGNYEQYF. In DNA form, the CDR3 reads TGTGCCAGTGCGACAGGGAACTACGAGCAGTACTTC.